This T cell receptor (beta chain) was sequenced during a study of T cell changes during pregnancy in multiple sclerosis. Profiled with immunoSEQ multiplex PCR; TCRdb holds only in-frame clones, not every one. The repertoire has approximately 31,000 clones, 89% of them found once; the top ten carry approximately 6.5%. The germline CDR1 and CDR2 sequences are MNHNY and SVGAGI (reference sequence). Trimming left V 4 bases short and J 0 bases short, with 12 bases between. This CDR3 is built from 16 residues. The sample was CD8+ T cells from peripheral blood mononuclear cells, taken in the second trimester of pregnancy. The clonotype originates from a female donor with multiple sclerosis, enrolled in a pregnancy study. This chain connects TRBV6-6 to TRBJ2-2; D unresolved. The CDR3 here is CASSSQSVTNTGELFF. The CDR3 DNA follows: TGTGCCAGCAGTTCACAATCTGTAACGAACACCGGGGAGCTGTTTTTT.